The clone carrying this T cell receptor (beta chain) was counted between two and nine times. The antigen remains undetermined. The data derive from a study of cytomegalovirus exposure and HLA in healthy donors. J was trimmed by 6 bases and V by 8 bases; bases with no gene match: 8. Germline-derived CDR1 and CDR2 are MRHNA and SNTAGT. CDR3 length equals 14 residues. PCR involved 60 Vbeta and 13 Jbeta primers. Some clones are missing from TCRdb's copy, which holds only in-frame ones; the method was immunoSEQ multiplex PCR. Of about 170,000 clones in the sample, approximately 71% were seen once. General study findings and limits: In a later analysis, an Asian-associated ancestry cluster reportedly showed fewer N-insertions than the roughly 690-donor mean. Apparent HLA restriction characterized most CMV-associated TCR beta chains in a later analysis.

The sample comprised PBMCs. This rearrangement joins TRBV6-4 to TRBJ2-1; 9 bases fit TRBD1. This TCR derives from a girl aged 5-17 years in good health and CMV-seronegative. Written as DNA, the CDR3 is TGTGCCAGCCGGGACAGGGCAGATTCCAATGAGCAGTTCTTC. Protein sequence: CASRDRADSNEQFF.